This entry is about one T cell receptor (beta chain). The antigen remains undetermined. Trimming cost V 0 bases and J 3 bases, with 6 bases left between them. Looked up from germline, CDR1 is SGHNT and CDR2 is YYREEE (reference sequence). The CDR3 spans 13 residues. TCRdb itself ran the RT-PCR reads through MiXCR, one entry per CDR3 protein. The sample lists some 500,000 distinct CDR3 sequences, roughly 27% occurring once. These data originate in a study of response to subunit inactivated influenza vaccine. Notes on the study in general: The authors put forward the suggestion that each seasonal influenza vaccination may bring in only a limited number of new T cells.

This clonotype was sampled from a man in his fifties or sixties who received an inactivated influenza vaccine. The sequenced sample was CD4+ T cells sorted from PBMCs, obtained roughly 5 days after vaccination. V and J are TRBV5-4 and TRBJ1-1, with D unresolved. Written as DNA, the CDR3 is TGTGCCAGCAGCTTGGACACCCACACTGAAGCTTTCTTT. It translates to CASSLDTHTEAFF.